One and the same sample provided the 26 T cell receptor beta chains below, sequenced in a study of T cell changes during pregnancy in multiple sclerosis. TCRdb's table, derived via immunoSEQ multiplex PCR, lists solely in-frame clones and lacks some. The profile shows roughly 52,000 clones, roughly 92% of them singletons. Sequencing was performed on CD4+ T cells from peripheral blood mononuclear cells, taken in the third trimester of pregnancy. These receptor sequences come from a female donor with multiple sclerosis, enrolled in a pregnancy study.

V gene TRBV28 combines with J gene TRBJ1-5; TRBD1 is a possible D gene (6 bases). From germline, CDR1 is MDHEN and CDR2 SYDVKM. Trimming cost V 3 bases and J 9 bases, with 24 bases left between them. The CDR3 loop spans 17 amino acids. In DNA form, the CDR3 reads TGTGCCAGCAGTTTGAGGGGACACCAACTAGGTCGGGGGCCCCAGCATTTT. As protein: CASSLRGHQLGRGPQHF.

CDR3 sequence reads: CASSPASGRPDTQYF. In DNA, the CDR3 is TGTGCCAGCAGCCCAGCTAGCGGGAGACCAGATACGCAGTATTTT. The chain joins TRBV6-5 to TRBJ2-3, with 10 nucleotides matching TRBD2. With 6 bases clipped from V and 4 bases from J, the junction kept 7 bases outside the gene matches. The CDR3 extends over 15 amino acids. Germline loops: CDR1 MNHEY, CDR2 SVGAGI.

This clone has only one observation. V is TRBV28 and J is TRBJ1-4, with D possibly matching TRBD1 (6 bases). This CDR3 is 15 amino acids long. V shed 4 bases and J shed 7 bases, with 16 bases lying between them. Germline assignment: CDR1 MDHEN and CDR2 SYDVKM. CDR3 protein: CASSSFGTTSEKLFF. DNA for the CDR3: TGTGCCAGCAGTTCATTCGGGACAACGAGTGAAAAACTGTTTTTT.

The chain employs TRBV28 and TRBJ2-5; 10 nucleotides agree with TRBD2. V lost 5 bases, J lost 2 bases, and 2 bases stayed unmatched. Germline assignment: CDR1 MDHEN and CDR2 SYDVKM. This CDR3 is 14 amino acids long. Here the CDR3 DNA reads TGTGCCAGCAGTGTGACTAGCGGGCAAGAGACCCAGTACTTC. Protein product: CASSVTSGQETQYF.

The rearrangement joins TRBV9 to TRBJ2-7, with 7 bases lining up with TRBD2. Germline V lookup: CDR1 SGDLS, CDR2 YYNGEE. This CDR3 is built from 15 residues. V lost 0 bases to trimming and J lost 4 bases; unmatched junction nucleotides: 7. CDR3 loop: CASSVEVGGQYEQYF. DNA for the CDR3: TGTGCCAGCAGCGTAGAAGTGGGAGGGCAGTACGAGCAGTACTTC.

The rearrangement uses TRBV7-9 and TRBJ1-1; 7 bases line up with TRBD1. With V trimmed by 1 base and J by 0 bases, 5 bases remained unmatched. This CDR3 region has 16 residues. Germline V CDR1 and CDR2: SEHNR, FQNEAQ (reference sequence). In DNA form, the CDR3 reads TGTGCCAGCAGCTTAGACAGGACAGGAGTGAACACTGAAGCTTTCTTT. It yields the protein CASSLDRTGVNTEAFF.

The J gene is TRBJ1-5, the V gene TRBV6-6, with a tentative D call TRBD1 (6 bases). Germline CDR1 MNHNY, CDR2 SVGAGI (reference sequence). V lost 4 bases to trimming and J lost 9 bases, with 13 bases between them. This CDR3 has 13 residues. For the CDR3, the DNA is TGTGCCAGCAGTTTAGATGGGGGCGCGCCCCAGCATTTT. Its translation: CASSLDGGAPQHF.

CDR3 sequence (DNA): TGTGCCAGCAGTTACGGCAGGCAGCCCTATGGCTACACCTTC. It yields the protein CASSYGRQPYGYTF. The chain combines TRBV6-5 with TRBJ1-2; no firm D call. Trimming shortened V by 2 bases and J by 4 bases, and 11 bases separated the two germline ends. This CDR3 is 14 amino acids long. The germline V gene encodes CDR1 MNHEY and CDR2 SVGAGI.

V usage is TRBV10-3 and J usage is TRBJ2-1; 16 bases line up with TRBD2. Germline V gene lookup returns CDR1 ENHRY and CDR2 SYGVKD. This CDR3 spans 17 amino acids. V lost 3 bases, J lost 6 bases, and 5 bases stayed unmatched. CDR3 sequence (DNA): TGTGCCATCAGTGACGGGACTAGCGGGAGGGAGGGCAATGAGCAGTTCTTC. Its translation is CAISDGTSGREGNEQFF.

This chain links TRBV10-3 with TRBJ2-1, with D maybe TRBD1 (6 bases). Per germline, CDR1 ENHRY and CDR2 SYGVKD. The length of the CDR3 is 15 residues. Deletions cut 0 bases from V and 2 bases from J, with 8 bases between. The CDR3 reads CAISESRTAYNEQFF. CDR3 DNA sequence: TGTGCCATCAGTGAGTCCCGGACAGCCTACAATGAGCAGTTCTTC.

This chain uses TRBV5-4 with TRBJ2-1; 8 bases are a match to TRBD2. Trimming at V came to 0 bases and at J to 6 bases, leaving 14 bases not matched to a gene. The CDR3 is 18 amino acids. Germline CDR1 reads SGHNT; CDR2 reads YYREEE (reference sequence). In DNA, the CDR3 is TGTGCCAGCAGCTTGGGACCCAGCGGGGGAGGTGGACTCAATGAGCAGTTCTTC. Translated: CASSLGPSGGGGLNEQFF.

The sample holds one count of this clone. The chain combines TRBV19 with TRBJ2-7; D unresolved. CDR3 length: 14 amino acids. V lost 3 bases, J lost 3 bases, and 12 bases lay in between. CDR1 and CDR2 from the germline V gene are LNHDA and SQIVND (reference sequence). As DNA, the CDR3 is TGTGCCAGTAGTATCCTGGCTAGGAGCTACGAGCAGTACTTC. Its translation is CASSILARSYEQYF.

The chain joins TRBV29-1 to TRBJ2-3; tentatively, D is TRBD2 (7 bases). The V gene lost 7 bases and the J gene lost 5 bases, with 13 bases spanning the gap. The CDR3 runs 12 residues. Germline V lookup: CDR1 SQVTM, CDR2 ANQGSEA. Here the CDR3 DNA reads TGCAGCGCCGCGGGGGCTGGAGATACGCAGTATTTT. Translated, it gives CSAAGAGDTQYF.

The chain is built from TRBV28 and TRBJ2-1; tentatively, D is TRBD2 (6 bases). CDR1 and CDR2 from the germline V gene are MDHEN and SYDVKM. V was clipped by 2 bases and J by 7 bases, with 9 bases between them. This CDR3 is 13 amino acids long. CDR3 coding DNA: TGTGCCAGCAGTTTAGCGGGACGGAATGAGCAGTTCTTC. This codes for CASSLAGRNEQFF. The whole variable domain, remainder taken from reference TRBV28 and TRBJ2-1, is DVKVTQSSRYLVKRTGEKVFLECVQDMDHENMFWYRQDPGLGLRLIYFSYDVKMKEKGDIPEGYSVSREKKERFSLILESASTNQTSMYLCASSLAGRNEQFFGPGTRLTVL.

The chain joins TRBV19 to TRBJ2-2; TRBD2 might be the D (5 bases). Germline V gene sequence: CDR1 LNHDA, CDR2 SQIVND (reference sequence). This CDR3 has 14 amino acids. V lost 3 bases and J lost 7, with 12 bases in between. This CDR3 reads CASSITGIGGELFF. The DNA of the CDR3 is TGTGCCAGTAGTATTACGGGGATCGGCGGGGAGCTGTTTTTT.

This clone was detected only once. The chain uses TRBV29-1 and TRBJ1-2; 9 positions match TRBD1. The germline CDR1 and CDR2 sequences are SQVTM and ANQGSEA. Losses at the gene ends were 8 bases for V and 8 bases for J; bases not matched to a gene: 6. The CDR3 length is 11 residues. The CDR3 loop is CSTRQGEGYTF. CDR3 DNA: TGCAGCACCCGACAGGGGGAAGGCTACACCTTC. The whole variable domain, filled in from reference TRBV29-1 and TRBJ1-2, reads SAVISQKPSRDICQRGTSLTIQCQVDSQVTMMFWYRQQPGQSLTLIATANQGSEATYESGFVIDKFPISRPNLTFSTLTVSNMSPEDSSIYLCSTRQGEGYTFGSGTRLTVV.

The J gene is TRBJ1-5, the V gene TRBV5-1, with 7 bases aligning to TRBD1. Germline V gene data show CDR1 as SGHRS and CDR2 as YFSETQ. V shed 4 bases and J 4 bases; nucleotides not matched to a gene: 5. The CDR3 covers 14 residues. The CDR3, as DNA: TGCGCCAGCAGCATTACACAGGGGAATCAGCCCCAGCATTTT. Protein: CASSITQGNQPQHF.

The chain uses TRBV28 and TRBJ1-1; 9 bases map to TRBD1. Germline CDR1 MDHEN, CDR2 SYDVKM. With V trimmed by 2 bases and J by 1 base, 5 bases remained unmatched. This CDR3 is 16 amino acids long. The CDR3 nucleotides read TGTGCCAGCAGTTTAACTCACAGGGGGCGGAACACTGAAGCTTTCTTT. Translating gives CASSLTHRGRNTEAFF.

The chain has TRBV5-1 and TRBJ2-7; 10 nucleotides align to TRBD2. V lost 3 bases and J lost 2; bases outside the gene matches: 2. CDR3 length: 14 residues. Looked up from germline, CDR1 is SGHRS and CDR2 is YFSETQ. In DNA, the CDR3 is TGCGCCAGCAGCTGGACTAGCGGACCCTACGAGCAGTACTTC. This codes for CASSWTSGPYEQYF. Full variable domain (remainder filled in from reference TRBV5-1 and TRBJ2-7): KAGVTQTPRYLIKTRGQQVTLSCSPISGHRSVSWYQQTPGQGLQFLFEYFSETQRNKGNFPGRFSGRQFSNSRSEMNVSTLELGDSALYLCASSWTSGPYEQYFGPGTRLTVT.

The genes are TRBV6-1 and TRBJ1-4; 7 nucleotides align to TRBD1. The length of the CDR3 is 14 residues. Germline V gives CDR1 MNHNS, CDR2 SASEGT. Trimming at V came to 4 bases and at J to 4 bases, leaving 3 bases not matched to a gene. Here the CDR3 reads CASSVGTVNEKLFF. CDR3 DNA: TGTGCCAGCAGTGTTGGGACAGTTAATGAAAAACTGTTTTTT.

The chain links TRBV5-6 to TRBJ2-2; D might be TRBD1 (5 bases). This CDR3 comprises 15 residues. Per germline, CDR1 SGHDT and CDR2 YYEEEE. V was trimmed by 5 bases and J by 5 bases, leaving 16 bases between them. The CDR3 bases are TGTGCCAGCAGTCGTTGGACACACCAAACCGGGGAGCTGTTTTTT. Protein: CASSRWTHQTGELFF.

V gene TRBV5-4 combines with J gene TRBJ2-5; TRBD2 aligns across 12 bases. The germline gives CDR1 SGHNT, CDR2 YYREEE (reference sequence). The CDR3 extends over 15 amino acids. V lost 4 bases, J lost 3 bases, and 4 bases stayed unmatched. CDR3 nucleotides: TGTGCCAGCAGCAGACTAGCGGGAGAAGAAGAGACCCAGTACTTC. It yields the protein CASSRLAGEEETQYF. Filled out from reference TRBV5-4 and TRBJ2-5, the complete variable domain reads ETGVTQSPTHLIKTRGQQVTLRCSSQSGHNTVSWYQQALGQGPQFIFQYYREEENGRGNFPPRFSGLQFPNYSSELNVNALELDDSALYLCASSRLAGEEETQYFGPGTRLLVL.

This clone was observed once. The chain couples TRBV18 to TRBJ2-1, with 7 bases identical to TRBD2. The CDR3 is made up of 18 amino acids. Per germline, CDR1 KGHSH and CDR2 LQKENI. V shed 1 base and J 0 bases; nucleotides not matched to a gene: 9. The CDR3 is CASSPQRGGLSSYNEQFF. In DNA form, the CDR3 reads TGTGCCAGCTCACCACAAAGGGGAGGGTTGAGCTCCTACAATGAGCAGTTCTTC.

V usage is TRBV4-2 and J usage is TRBJ2-3; 10 bases agree with TRBD2. The CDR3 is 19 amino acids. V shed 2 bases, J shed 0 bases, and the junction held 11 bases outside the gene matches. In germline, CDR1 is LGHNA, CDR2 YNFKEQ. CDR3: CASSQPVGTSETSTDTQYF. DNA for the CDR3: TGTGCCAGCAGCCAACCCGTCGGGACTAGCGAGACTAGCACAGATACGCAGTATTTT.

The chain links TRBV7-2 to TRBJ2-7; D is possibly TRBD2 (5 bases). The length of the CDR3 is 14 residues. Germline assignment: CDR1 SGHTA and CDR2 FQGNSA. Between the trimmed V and J ends, which lost 2 bases and 5 bases, there was a span of 13 bases. The CDR3 reads CASSLMVEGHEQYF. The DNA of the CDR3 is TGTGCCAGCAGCTTAATGGTCGAGGGTCACGAGCAGTACTTC.

The rearrangement joins TRBV14 to TRBJ2-1; a weak D match, TRBD1 (5 bases). The CDR3 runs 12 residues. The V end was cut by 4 bases, the J end by 12 bases, with 13 bases between. Germline values: CDR1 SGHDN, CDR2 FVKESK. CDR3 residues: CASSPKGVRQFF. The DNA for the CDR3 is TGTGCCAGCAGCCCCAAAGGGGTAAGGCAGTTCTTC.